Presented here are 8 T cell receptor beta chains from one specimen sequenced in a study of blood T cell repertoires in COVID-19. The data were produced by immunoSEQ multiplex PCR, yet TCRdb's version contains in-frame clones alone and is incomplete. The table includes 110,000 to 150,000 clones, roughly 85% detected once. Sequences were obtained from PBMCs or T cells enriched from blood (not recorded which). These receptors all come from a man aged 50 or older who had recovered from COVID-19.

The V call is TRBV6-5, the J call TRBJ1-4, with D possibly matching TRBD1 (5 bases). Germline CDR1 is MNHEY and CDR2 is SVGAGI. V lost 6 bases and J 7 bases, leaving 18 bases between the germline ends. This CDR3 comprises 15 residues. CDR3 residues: CASRHGGELSEKLFF. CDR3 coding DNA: TGTGCCAGCAGGCACGGGGGTGAGCTGAGTGAAAAACTGTTTTTT.

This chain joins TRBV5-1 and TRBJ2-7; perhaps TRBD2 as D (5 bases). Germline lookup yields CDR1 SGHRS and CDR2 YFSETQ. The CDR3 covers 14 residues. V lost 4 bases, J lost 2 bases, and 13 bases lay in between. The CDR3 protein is CASSLDPGAYEQYV. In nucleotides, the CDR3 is TGCGCCAGCAGCCTGGACCCCGGGGCCTACGAGCAGTACGTC.

This CDR3 reads CASSRSGRDQPQHF. The DNA for the CDR3 is TGTGCCAGTAGTAGGTCTGGCCGGGATCAGCCCCAGCATTTT. The J gene is TRBJ1-5, the V gene TRBV19; D is uncertain. V lost 4 bases, J lost 5 bases, and 12 bases lay in between. CDR1 LNHDA and CDR2 SQIVND come from the germline V gene (reference sequence). The CDR3 totals 14 residues.

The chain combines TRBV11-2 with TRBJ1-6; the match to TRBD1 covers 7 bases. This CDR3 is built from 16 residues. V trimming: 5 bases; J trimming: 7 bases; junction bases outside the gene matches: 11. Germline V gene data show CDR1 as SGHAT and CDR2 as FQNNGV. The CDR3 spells CASSPTGVGGNSPLHF. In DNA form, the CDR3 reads TGTGCCAGCAGCCCAACAGGGGTTGGAGGGAATTCACCCCTCCACTTT.

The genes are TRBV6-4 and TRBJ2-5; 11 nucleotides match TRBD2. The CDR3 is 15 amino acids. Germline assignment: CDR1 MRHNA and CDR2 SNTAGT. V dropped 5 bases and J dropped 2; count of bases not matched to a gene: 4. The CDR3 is CASSSSGGSQETQYF. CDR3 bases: TGTGCCAGCAGTTCTAGCGGGGGGAGTCAAGAGACCCAGTACTTC.

CDR3 DNA: TGTGCCAGGCGACCAGGGGTGGTGAACACTGAAGCTTTCTTT. This sequence encodes CARRPGVVNTEAFF. This rearrangement joins TRBV5-3 to TRBJ1-1; D is perhaps TRBD1 (6 bases). TRBV5-3 is flagged as an ORF with uncertain function. This CDR3 region has 14 residues. V was cut by 8 bases and J by 0 bases, with 14 bases left in between.

The CDR3 protein is CASSTPLSRAGMYNEQFF. The CDR3 bases are TGTGCCAGCAGCACCCCGCTCTCTAGAGCGGGGATGTACAATGAGCAGTTCTTC. The chain links TRBV13 to TRBJ2-1; TRBD2 matches 7 bases. This CDR3 has 18 residues. Germline CDR1 and CDR2: PRHDT and FYEKMQ (reference sequence). Unmatched junction bases numbered 17, after V lost 5 bases and J lost 4 bases.

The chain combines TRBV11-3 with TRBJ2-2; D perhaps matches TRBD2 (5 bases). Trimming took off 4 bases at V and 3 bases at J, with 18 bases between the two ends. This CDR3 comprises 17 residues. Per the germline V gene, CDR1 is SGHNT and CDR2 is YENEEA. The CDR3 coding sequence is TGTGCCAGCAGCTCACTACCGGGAACCCCGGACACCGGGGAGCTGTTTTTT. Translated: CASSSLPGTPDTGELFF.